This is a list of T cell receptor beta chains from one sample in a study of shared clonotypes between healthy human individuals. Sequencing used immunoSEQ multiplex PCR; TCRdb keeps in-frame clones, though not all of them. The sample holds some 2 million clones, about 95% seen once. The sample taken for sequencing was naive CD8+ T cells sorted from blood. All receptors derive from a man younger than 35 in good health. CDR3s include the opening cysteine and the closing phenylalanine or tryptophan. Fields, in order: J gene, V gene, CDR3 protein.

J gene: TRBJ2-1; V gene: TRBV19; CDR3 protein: CASNPGGIYNEQFF
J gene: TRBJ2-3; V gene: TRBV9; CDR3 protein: CASSGSGDTQYF
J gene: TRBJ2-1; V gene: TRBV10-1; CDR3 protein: CASSEGGLAVLNEQFF
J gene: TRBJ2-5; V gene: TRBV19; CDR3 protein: CASRPLGRGGPQETQYF
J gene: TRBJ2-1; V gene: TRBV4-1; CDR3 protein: CASSPRGVYEQFF
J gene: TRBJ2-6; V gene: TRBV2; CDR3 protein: CASSPGLDLSGANVLTF
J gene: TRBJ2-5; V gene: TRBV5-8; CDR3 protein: CASSSSGAGVEETQYF
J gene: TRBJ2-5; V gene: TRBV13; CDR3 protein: CASSLKRRETQYF
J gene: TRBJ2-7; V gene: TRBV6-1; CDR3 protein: CASSDLQSSYEQYF
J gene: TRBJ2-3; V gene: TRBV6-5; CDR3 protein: CASSLAGTDTQYF